The clone carrying this TCR beta chain has ten or more counts. Its antigen is not known. These data originate in a study of Graves' ophthalmopathy and Graves' hyperthyroidism. On the study more broadly: Peripheral blood samples were taken at initial diagnosis, before any treatment.

Transcripts of RNA were the source for amplifying TCR beta CDR3 regions. RT-PCR in the first round used HTBI primers; a second-round multiplex PCR followed. TCRdb reanalysed the multiplex PCR reads using MiXCR and keeps one entry per CDR3 protein. Of about 660,000 distinct CDR3 sequences listed, 35% to 50% are singletons. Germline CDR1 is SQVTM and CDR2 is ANQGSEA. The CDR3 runs to 11 residues. The V end lost 5 bases, the J end lost 2 bases, and 6 bases lay between the germline ends. Study-wide findings and caveats: Distinction of ophthalmopathy from stable hyperthyroidism by a 13-signature model reached 85% to 90% sensitivity and approximately 81% specificity.

The chain joins TRBV29-1 to TRBJ1-2; no reliable D call. Sequencing used peripheral blood. The sequence was obtained from an adult man with Graves' ophthalmopathy. CDR3 bases: TGCAGCGTTCCTAGGAACTATGGCTACACCTTC. Amino acids: CSVPRNYGYTF. Full variable domain (rest looked up from reference TRBV29-1 and TRBJ1-2): SAVISQKPSRDICQRGTSLTIQCQVDSQVTMMFWYRQQPGQSLTLIATANQGSEATYESGFVIDKFPISRPNLTFSTLTVSNMSPEDSSIYLCSVPRNYGYTFGSGTRLTVV.